The present T cell receptor (beta chain) was sequenced within a study of metastatic and nonmetastatic thyroid tumors. On the study more broadly: The study looked at repertoires side by side in blood and in tumor or nodule tissue from malignant and benign thyroid patients.

The study's findings and limits: As reported, TCR beta diversity in blood and tumor was significantly higher in malignant thyroid tumors than in benign nodules.

The germline V gene has CDR1 MNHNS and CDR2 SASEGT. V was shortened by 4 bases and J by 1 base, with 11 bases between the two germline ends. The CDR3 consists of 15 residues. To note about this clone: Its target is unknown.

In the original analysis: For papillary thyroid cancer, a distant-metastasis classifier was constructed from CDR3 differences observed across clinicopathological groups. TCRdb reprocessed the PCR reads via MiXCR. It is TCRdb's table, rather than the study itself, that gives the V and J calls and clone size. The sample has around 6,600 clones; about 30% are singletons. No treatment had been given to any patient before thyroid surgery. This TCR came from a male donor with papillary thyroid cancer or a benign thyroid nodule (not recorded which). Some clones in this sample may be carry-over from other donors' samples. The J gene is TRBJ1-3, the V gene TRBV6-1; D uncertain. What was sequenced was adjacent normal tissue. The CDR3 DNA follows: TGTGCCAGCAGTGGCACTTTGGGGTCTGGAAACACCATATATTTT. Its protein is CASSGTLGSGNTIYF.